The 6 T cell receptor beta chains in this list originate from one sample, sequenced in a study of human T cells and chemical hapten exposure. Time point here: patch test 1, 2 weeks after DPC sensitization. The treatment: therapeutic diphenylcyclopropenone sensitization with weekly scalp DPC. TCRdb re-derived calls from the RACE reads in MiXCR, one entry per CDR3 protein. Of about 340,000 distinct CDR3 sequences listed, under 8% are singletons. The sequenced sample was whole blood, obtained in connection with sensitization to the hapten diphenylcyclopropenone (DPC). The source of these receptors is a woman in her late teens or twenties with alopecia areata. Some clones in this sample may be carry-over from other donors' samples.

CDR3 loop: CASSPVTPNNEQFF. The CDR3 coding sequence is TGTGCCAGCAGCCCGGTGACACCTAACAATGAGCAGTTCTTC. The J gene is TRBJ2-1, the V gene TRBV3-1; unclear D gene. Trimming stripped 4 bases from V and 5 bases from J, with 12 bases between. The germline V gene has CDR1 LGHDT and CDR2 YNNKEL (reference sequence). The CDR3 spans 14 residues.

The chain recombines TRBV10-3 with TRBJ2-3, with 9 bases that match TRBD2. The CDR3 contains 15 residues. The trim removed 3 bases at V and 5 bases at J, leaving 6 bases unmatched. The V gene's germline CDR1 is ENHRY and CDR2 SYGVKD. This CDR3 is CAISDVGLAGDTQYF. CDR3 DNA sequence: TGTGCCATCAGTGACGTGGGACTAGCTGGAGATACGCAGTATTTT.

The chain links TRBV5-5 to TRBJ1-5; D not resolved. Germline V gene sequence: CDR1 SGHKS, CDR2 YYEKEE (reference sequence). The CDR3 has 16 residues. V lost 0 bases and J lost 6, with 16 bases in between. The CDR3 reads CASSLAAPLKGQPQHF. Written as DNA, the CDR3 is TGTGCCAGCAGCTTGGCAGCCCCCCTTAAAGGTCAGCCCCAGCATTTT.

The rearrangement uses TRBV20-1 and TRBJ1-4; the match to TRBD1 covers 11 bases. The V and J ends lost 6 bases and 1 base, in that order; junction bases with no gene match: 7. This CDR3 spans 16 amino acids. The germline gives CDR1 DFQATT, CDR2 SNEGSKA (reference sequence). The CDR3 DNA follows: TGCAGTGCCGCAACCGGGACAGGGGGAACTAATGAAAAACTGTTTTTT. This sequence encodes CSAATGTGGTNEKLFF.

Ten or more counts support this clonotype. The V call is TRBV5-1, the J call TRBJ1-1; 10 bases match TRBD1. V lost 1 base and J lost 3; bases outside the gene matches: 3. CDR3 length: 15 amino acids. Germline CDR1 reads SGHRS; CDR2 reads YFSETQ. The DNA for the CDR3 is TGCGCCAGCAGCTTGAATGGACAGGGGGACACTGAAGCTTTCTTT. It translates to CASSLNGQGDTEAFF.

This chain joins TRBV6-2 or TRBV6-3 and TRBJ1-6; TRBD1 aligns across 8 bases. The CDR3 consists of 18 residues. V dropped 6 bases and J dropped 0; count of bases not matched to a gene: 10. From germline, CDR1 is MNHEY and CDR2 SVGEGT. CDR3 region: CASRPGTGLFSYNSPLHF. The CDR3, as DNA: TGTGCCAGCAGGCCCGGGACAGGCCTCTTCTCCTATAATTCACCCCTCCACTTT.